These 9 T cell receptor beta chains originate from one sample sequenced in a study of cytomegalovirus exposure and HLA in healthy donors. Here immunoSEQ multiplex PCR was the method, and the copy in TCRdb shows in-frame clones only, minus some. This table has about 120,000 clones, roughly 89% appearing once. Sequencing was done on a sample of PBMCs. The receptors were sampled from a woman aged 18-29 years in good health and CMV-seronegative.

The V and J genes are TRBV11-2 and TRBJ1-2, with 9 bases fitting TRBD1. Per germline, CDR1 SGHAT and CDR2 FQNNGV. Unmatched junction bases numbered 4, after V lost 1 base and J lost 4 bases. CDR3 length: 15 residues. CDR3 coding DNA: TGTGCCAGCAGCTTAGCGACAGGGGGACTCTATGGCTACACCTTC. Its protein is CASSLATGGLYGYTF.

The chain links TRBV5-1 to TRBJ2-2; TRBD2 aligns across 16 bases. The CDR3 totals 15 residues. In germline, CDR1 is SGHRS, CDR2 YFSETQ. V shed 4 bases and J 10 bases; nucleotides not matched to a gene: 4. In DNA form, the CDR3 reads TGCGCCAGCAGCCCGGGACTAGCGGGAGGGGAGGAGCTGTTTTTT. It translates to CASSPGLAGGEELFF.

The chain links TRBV4-1 to TRBJ1-5; TRBD1 is a possible D gene (6 bases). Trimming took off 1 base at V and 2 bases at J, with 6 bases between the two ends. This CDR3 comprises 14 residues. Germline V lookup: CDR1 MGHRA, CDR2 YSYEKL. CDR3 protein: CASSQAGGNQPQHF. The CDR3 DNA is TGCGCCAGCAGCCAAGCAGGGGGCAATCAGCCCCAGCATTTT.

Here the CDR3 reads CASSLYGGPNYGYTF. CDR3 sequence (DNA): TGTGCCAGCAGTTTATATGGGGGCCCAAACTATGGCTACACCTTC. The V and J genes are TRBV28 and TRBJ1-2; D is possibly TRBD1 (6 bases). Between the trimmed V and J ends, which lost 1 base and 2 bases, there was a span of 11 bases. Germline V gives CDR1 MDHEN, CDR2 SYDVKM. The CDR3 sequence is 15 residues long.

This chain joins TRBV4-1 and TRBJ2-1; 9 bases align to TRBD1. Germline CDR1 is MGHRA and CDR2 is YSYEKL. The trim removed 4 bases at V and 6 bases at J, leaving 4 bases unmatched. The CDR3 is 14 amino acids. CDR3 sequence (DNA): TGCGCCAGCAGCCCCCGGACAGGGGCCAATGAGCAGTTCTTC. Protein: CASSPRTGANEQFF.

The V call is TRBV6-1, the J call TRBJ1-4; D is unclear. CDR3 length: 14 amino acids. V was cut by 8 bases and J by 7 bases, with 17 bases left in between. From germline, CDR1 is MNHNS and CDR2 SASEGT. Here the CDR3 reads CASRSTRGAEKLFF. The CDR3 DNA sequence: TGTGCCAGCCGTTCGACACGGGGTGCTGAAAAACTGTTTTTT.

The rearrangement links TRBV29-1 to TRBJ1-5; TRBD1 aligns across 7 bases. Germline values: CDR1 SQVTM, CDR2 ANQGSEA. V lost 4 bases to trimming and J lost 2 bases; unmatched junction nucleotides: 5. The CDR3 length is 14 residues. The CDR3 coding sequence is TGCAGCGTTGGGGGGACAGTCGGCAATCAGCCCCAGCATTTT. The encoded protein is CSVGGTVGNQPQHF.

This chain uses TRBV21-1 with TRBJ1-2; the table's D call, TRBD1, has no DNA check behind it. TRBV21-1 is flagged as a pseudogene. The CDR3 has 9 residues. CDR3 sequence: CARGTGHTF. CDR3 nucleotides: TGTGCCAGGGGGACAGGCCACACCTTC.

The chain links TRBV10-3 to TRBJ2-7; tentatively, D is TRBD1 (10 bases). Germline CDR1 reads ENHRY; CDR2 reads SYGVKD. The CDR3 extends over 14 amino acids. Trimming took off 10 bases at V and 5 bases at J, with 21 bases between the two ends. CDR3 DNA sequence: TGTGCCACCCTAGCGGGACAGGGGTCCCACGAGCAGTACTTC. It encodes CATLAGQGSHEQYF.